This TCR beta chain was obtained from a study of cytomegalovirus exposure and HLA in healthy donors. Study-wide context: Among the approximately 400 donors who were genotyped, about 86% fell in the genetic ancestry cluster that is associated with self-reported Caucasian donors.

This CDR3 has 18 amino acids. The trim removed 3 bases at V and 0 bases at J, leaving 13 bases unmatched. Germline V gene data show CDR1 as SGHRS and CDR2 as YFSETQ. Worth noting for this clone: Its specificity is not known.

PCR primers comprised 60 Vbeta and 13 Jbeta primers. Sequencing used immunoSEQ multiplex PCR; TCRdb keeps in-frame clones, though not all of them. The table includes about 130,000 clones, less than 85% detected once. Findings of the study overall: The study assumed roughly uniform donor sequencing depth for presence/absence analyses. Per published reports, the classifier diagnosed cytomegalovirus status with high specificity and sensitivity.

The clonotype comes from a female donor in good health and CMV-seronegative. Sequencing input: PBMCs. V usage is TRBV5-1 and J usage is TRBJ1-2; 8 nucleotides align to TRBD1. The DNA for the CDR3 is TGCGCCAGCAGCTCGAGTCTGGGACAGGTCGACACTAACTATGGCTACACCTTC. Translating it yields CASSSSLGQVDTNYGYTF.